Below are 5 T cell receptor beta chains sequenced from a single sample in a study of T cells in Graves' hyperthyroidism and ophthalmopathy (dated by TCRdb to the late 2010s). The protocol used for the library was multiplex PCR. The sequencing machine was an Illumina HiSeq 2000. TCR beta CDR3 regions were amplified from RNA transcripts. For the first round of RT-PCR on the TCR CDR3, the HTBI primer set was used together with the Qiagen OneStep RT-PCR kit. The public reads were reanalyzed by TCRdb: fastp trimming at Q25, MiXCR alignment, in-frame beta chains only. One record per CDR3 amino acid sequence lists the most common genes and DNA. This sample holds around 490,000 distinct CDR3 sequences; roughly 21% were observed only once. The ten top clones hold roughly 47% of the sample. Sequenced input: blood. These receptors originate from a man aged 40-49 years with Graves' ophthalmopathy.

This clonotype was detected ten times or more. The chain links TRBV2 to TRBJ1-2; no clear D. From germline, CDR1 is SNHLY and CDR2 FYNNEI. CDR3 length: 14 amino acids. V dropped 2 bases and J dropped 2 bases, with 9 bases sitting between them. The CDR3 DNA sequence: TGTGCCAGCAGTGAAAACAGAAACAACTATGGCTACACCTTC. Translation: CASSENRNNYGYTF. Full variable domain (missing parts from reference TRBV2 and TRBJ1-2): EPEVTQTPSHQVTQMGQEVILRCVPISNHLYFYWYRQILGQKVEFLVSFYNNEISEKSEIFDDQFSVERPDGSNFTLKIRSTKLEDSAMYFCASSENRNNYGYTFGSGTRLTVV.

The chain combines TRBV9 with TRBJ1-1; TRBD1 might be the D (5 bases). Germline CDR1 is SGDLS and CDR2 is YYNGEE. The CDR3 spans 15 residues. The V and J ends lost 0 bases and 1 base respectively, with 10 bases between them. CDR3 sequence: CASSVGQRQNTEAFF. The DNA of the CDR3 is TGTGCCAGCAGCGTAGGACAGCGACAGAACACTGAAGCTTTCTTT.

This clonotype was recorded a few times. This chain joins TRBV5-1 and TRBJ1-2; TRBD1 matches at 7 bases. Germline CDR1 is SGHRS and CDR2 is YFSETQ. CDR3 length equals 19 residues. Germline trimming cut 2 bases from V and 0 bases from J; bases unmatched to any gene: 16. The CDR3 is CASSFLVRTGQISNYGYTF. In DNA form, the CDR3 reads TGCGCCAGCAGCTTTTTAGTCCGGACAGGACAAATTTCTAACTATGGCTACACCTTC.

The chain couples TRBV5-1 to TRBJ1-5; no firm D call. Per the germline V gene, CDR1 is SGHRS and CDR2 is YFSETQ. This CDR3 has 15 residues. Trimming left V 1 base short and J 2 bases short, with 10 bases between. CDR3 coding DNA: TGCGCCAGCAGCTTGAACGGACTGGGCAATCAGCCCCAGCATTTT. This gives the protein CASSLNGLGNQPQHF.

The rearrangement uses TRBV12-3 or TRBV12-4 and TRBJ2-3; 12 positions match TRBD2. The CDR3 runs to 16 residues. V lost 3 bases, J lost 6 bases, and 7 bases stayed unmatched. Written as DNA, the CDR3 is TGTGCCAGCAGTTTCCTAGCGGGAGGGTCAGGTGATACGCAGTATTTT. This codes for CASSFLAGGSGDTQYF.